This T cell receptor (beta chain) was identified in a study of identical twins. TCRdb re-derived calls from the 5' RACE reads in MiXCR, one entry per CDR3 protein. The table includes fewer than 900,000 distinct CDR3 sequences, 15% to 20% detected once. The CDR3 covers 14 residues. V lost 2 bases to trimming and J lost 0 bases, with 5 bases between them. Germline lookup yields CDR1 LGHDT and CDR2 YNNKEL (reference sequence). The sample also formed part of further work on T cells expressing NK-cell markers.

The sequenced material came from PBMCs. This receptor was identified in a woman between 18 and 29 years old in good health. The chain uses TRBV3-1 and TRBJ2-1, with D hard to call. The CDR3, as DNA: TGTGCCAGCAGCCAACGGGCCTCCTACAATGAGCAGTTCTTC. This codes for CASSQRASYNEQFF.